In its sample, the clone carrying this TCR beta chain was seen many times. The data originate from a study of Graves' ophthalmopathy and Graves' hyperthyroidism. None of the included patients had other autoimmune diseases, uncontrolled infections, pregnancy or lactation, as these led to exclusion. Germline V lookup: CDR1 SNHLY, CDR2 FYNNEI. This CDR3 contains 16 residues. V dropped 1 base and J dropped 0 bases, with 12 bases sitting between them. Amplification of the TCR beta CDR3 regions used RNA transcripts (as template). Investigators did first-round RT-PCR with HTBI primers, then second-round multiplex PCR. MiXCR was run by TCRdb on the multiplex PCR reads, yielding one entry per CDR3 protein. The data show about 640,000 distinct CDR3 sequences, approximately 39% seen once.

The gene calls are TRBV2 and TRBJ1-2; D unresolved. This sequence was found in an adult man with Graves' ophthalmopathy. Sequences were obtained from peripheral blood. CDR3 DNA: TGTGCCAGCAGTGAAGTGTTTCAGCAAGCTAACTATGGCTACACCTTC. It specifies CASSEVFQQANYGYTF.